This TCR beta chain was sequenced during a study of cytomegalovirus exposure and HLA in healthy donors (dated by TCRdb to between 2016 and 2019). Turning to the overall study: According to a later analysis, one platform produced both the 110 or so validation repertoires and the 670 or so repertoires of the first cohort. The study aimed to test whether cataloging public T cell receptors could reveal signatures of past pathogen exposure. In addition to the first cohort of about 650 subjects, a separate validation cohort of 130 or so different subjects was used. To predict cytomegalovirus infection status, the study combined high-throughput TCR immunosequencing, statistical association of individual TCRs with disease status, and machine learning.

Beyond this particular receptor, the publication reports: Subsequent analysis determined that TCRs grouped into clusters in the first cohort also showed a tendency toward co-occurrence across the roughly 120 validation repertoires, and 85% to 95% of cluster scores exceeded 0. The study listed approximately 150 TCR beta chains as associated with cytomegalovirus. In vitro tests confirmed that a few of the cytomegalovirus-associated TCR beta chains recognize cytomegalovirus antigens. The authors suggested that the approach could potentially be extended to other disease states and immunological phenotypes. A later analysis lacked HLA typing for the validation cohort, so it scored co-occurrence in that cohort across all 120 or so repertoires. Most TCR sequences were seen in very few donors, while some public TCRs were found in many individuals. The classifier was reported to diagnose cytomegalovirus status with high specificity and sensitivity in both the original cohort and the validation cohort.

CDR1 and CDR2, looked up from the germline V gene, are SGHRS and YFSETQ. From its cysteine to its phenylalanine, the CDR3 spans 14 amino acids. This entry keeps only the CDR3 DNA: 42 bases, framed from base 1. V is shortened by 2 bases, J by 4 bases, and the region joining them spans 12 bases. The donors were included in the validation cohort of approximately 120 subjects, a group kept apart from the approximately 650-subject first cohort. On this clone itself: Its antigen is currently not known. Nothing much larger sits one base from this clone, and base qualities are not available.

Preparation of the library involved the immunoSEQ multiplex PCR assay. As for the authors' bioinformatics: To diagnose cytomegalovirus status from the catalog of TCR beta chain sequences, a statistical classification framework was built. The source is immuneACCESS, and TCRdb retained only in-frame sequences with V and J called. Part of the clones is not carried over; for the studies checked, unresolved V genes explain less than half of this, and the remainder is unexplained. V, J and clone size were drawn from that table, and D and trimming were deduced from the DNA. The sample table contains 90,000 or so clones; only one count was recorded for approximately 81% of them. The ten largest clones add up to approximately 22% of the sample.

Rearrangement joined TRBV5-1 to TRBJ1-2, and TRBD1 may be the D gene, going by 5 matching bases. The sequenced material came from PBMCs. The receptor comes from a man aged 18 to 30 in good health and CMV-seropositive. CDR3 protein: CASSFRRGGYGYTF. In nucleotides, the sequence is TGCGCCAGCAGCTTTCGAAGGGGTGGCTATGGCTACACCTTC. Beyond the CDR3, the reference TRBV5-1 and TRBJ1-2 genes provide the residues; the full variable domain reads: KAGVTQTPRYLIKTRGQQVTLSCSPISGHRSVSWYQQTPGQGLQFLFEYFSETQRNKGNFPGRFSGRQFSNSRSEMNVSTLELGDSALYLCASSFRRGGYGYTFGSGTRLTVV.